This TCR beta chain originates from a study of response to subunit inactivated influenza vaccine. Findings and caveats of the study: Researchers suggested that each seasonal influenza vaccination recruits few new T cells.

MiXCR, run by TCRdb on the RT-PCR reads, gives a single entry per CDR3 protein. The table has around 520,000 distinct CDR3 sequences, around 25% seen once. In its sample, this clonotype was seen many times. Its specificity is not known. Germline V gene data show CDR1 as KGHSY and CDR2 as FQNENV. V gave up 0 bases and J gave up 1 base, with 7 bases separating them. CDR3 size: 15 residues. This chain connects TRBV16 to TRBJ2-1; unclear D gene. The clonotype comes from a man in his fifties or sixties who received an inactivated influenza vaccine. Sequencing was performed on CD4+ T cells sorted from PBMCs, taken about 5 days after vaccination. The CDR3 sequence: CASSQSGLSYNEQFF. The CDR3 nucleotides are TGTGCCAGCAGCCAATCGGGTTTGTCCTACAATGAGCAGTTCTTC.